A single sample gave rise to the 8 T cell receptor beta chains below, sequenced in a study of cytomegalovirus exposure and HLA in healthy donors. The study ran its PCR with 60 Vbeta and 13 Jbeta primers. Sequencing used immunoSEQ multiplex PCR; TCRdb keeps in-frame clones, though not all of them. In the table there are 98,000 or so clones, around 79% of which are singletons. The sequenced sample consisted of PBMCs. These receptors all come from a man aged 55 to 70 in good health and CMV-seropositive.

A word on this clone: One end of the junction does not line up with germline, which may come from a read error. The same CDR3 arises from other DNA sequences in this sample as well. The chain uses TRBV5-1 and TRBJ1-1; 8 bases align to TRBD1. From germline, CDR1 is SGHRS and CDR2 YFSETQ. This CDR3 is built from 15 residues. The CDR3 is CASRHPGQEGTEAFF. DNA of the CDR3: TGCGCCAGCAGGCACCCGGGACAGGAGGGGACTGAGGCTTTCTTT.

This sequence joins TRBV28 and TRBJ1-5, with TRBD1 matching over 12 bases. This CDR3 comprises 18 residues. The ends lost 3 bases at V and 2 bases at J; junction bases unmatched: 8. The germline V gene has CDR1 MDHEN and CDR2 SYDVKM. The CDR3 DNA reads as TGTGCCAGCAGTTTGGTTCCGGGACAGGGGGCTGGCAATCAGCCCCAGCATTTT. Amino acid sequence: CASSLVPGQGAGNQPQHF.

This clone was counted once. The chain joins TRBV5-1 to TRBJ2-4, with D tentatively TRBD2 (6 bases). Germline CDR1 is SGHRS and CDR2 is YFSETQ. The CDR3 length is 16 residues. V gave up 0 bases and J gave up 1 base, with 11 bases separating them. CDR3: CASSLELARAKNIQYF. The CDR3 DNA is TGCGCCAGCAGCTTGGAACTAGCCCGCGCCAAAAACATTCAGTACTTC. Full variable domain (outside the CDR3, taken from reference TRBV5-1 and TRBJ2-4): KAGVTQTPRYLIKTRGQQVTLSCSPISGHRSVSWYQQTPGQGLQFLFEYFSETQRNKGNFPGRFSGRQFSNSRSEMNVSTLELGDSALYLCASSLELARAKNIQYFGAGTRLSVL.

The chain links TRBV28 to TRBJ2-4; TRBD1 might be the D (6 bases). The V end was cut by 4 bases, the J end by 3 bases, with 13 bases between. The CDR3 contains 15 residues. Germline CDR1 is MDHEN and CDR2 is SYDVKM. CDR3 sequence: CASSSRQVHKNIQYF. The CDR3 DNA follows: TGTGCCAGCAGTTCCCGACAGGTGCACAAAAACATTCAGTACTTC.

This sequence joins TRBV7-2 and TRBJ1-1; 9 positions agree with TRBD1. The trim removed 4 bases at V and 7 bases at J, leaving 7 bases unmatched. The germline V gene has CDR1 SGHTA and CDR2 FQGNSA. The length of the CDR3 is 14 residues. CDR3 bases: TGTGCCAGCAGCTCGGACAGGGGCAAGGGTGAAGCTTTCTTT. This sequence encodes CASSSDRGKGEAFF.

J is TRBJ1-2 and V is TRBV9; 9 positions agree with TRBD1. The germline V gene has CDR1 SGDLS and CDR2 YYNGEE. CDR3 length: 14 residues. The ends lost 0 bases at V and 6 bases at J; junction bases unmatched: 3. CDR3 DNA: TGTGCCAGCAGCGTAGACAGGGGGCAAAATGGCTACACCTTC. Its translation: CASSVDRGQNGYTF.

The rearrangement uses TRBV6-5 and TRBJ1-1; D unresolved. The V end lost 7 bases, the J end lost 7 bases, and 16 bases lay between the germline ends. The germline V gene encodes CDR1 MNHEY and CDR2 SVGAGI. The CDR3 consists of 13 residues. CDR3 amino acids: CASNIAHFREAFF. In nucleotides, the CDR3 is TGTGCCAGCAACATAGCGCACTTCCGTGAAGCTTTCTTT.

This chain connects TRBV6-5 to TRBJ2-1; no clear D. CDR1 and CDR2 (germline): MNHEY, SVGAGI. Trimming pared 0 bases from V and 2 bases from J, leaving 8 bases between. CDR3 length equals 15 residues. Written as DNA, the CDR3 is TGTGCCAGCAGTTACTCGAAAACAGCCTACAATGAGCAGTTCTTC. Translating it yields CASSYSKTAYNEQFF.